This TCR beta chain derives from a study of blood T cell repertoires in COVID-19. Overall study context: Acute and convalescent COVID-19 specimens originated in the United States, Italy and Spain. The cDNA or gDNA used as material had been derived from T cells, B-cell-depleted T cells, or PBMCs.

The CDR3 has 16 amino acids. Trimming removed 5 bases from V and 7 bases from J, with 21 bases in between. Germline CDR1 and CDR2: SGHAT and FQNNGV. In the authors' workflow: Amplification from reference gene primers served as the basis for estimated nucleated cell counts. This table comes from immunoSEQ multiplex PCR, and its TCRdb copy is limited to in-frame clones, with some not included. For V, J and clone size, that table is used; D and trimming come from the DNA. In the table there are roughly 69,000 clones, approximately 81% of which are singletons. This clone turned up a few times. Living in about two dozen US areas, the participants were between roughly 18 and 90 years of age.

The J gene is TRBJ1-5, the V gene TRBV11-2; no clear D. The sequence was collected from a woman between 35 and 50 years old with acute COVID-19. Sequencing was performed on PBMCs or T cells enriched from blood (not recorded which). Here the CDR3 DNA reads TGTGCCAGCAGCCGAGAGCCTCTACTACGAGGCCAGCCCCAGCATTTT. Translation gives CASSREPLLRGQPQHF.